Below, 3 T cell receptor beta chains from the same sample are listed, as sequenced in a study of CD8+ T cells in alopecia areata. Sequencing relied on a cDNA template that was reverse transcribed from extracted RNA. Here immunoSEQ multiplex PCR was the method, and the copy in TCRdb shows in-frame clones only, minus some. Seen here are roughly 130,000 clones, approximately 53% observed once, and the top ten hold less than 5.5%. The specimen comprised CD4+ T cells sorted from blood, sampled at week 0. The receptors stem from a human donor with alopecia areata.

This sequence joins TRBV19 and TRBJ2-4; D remains unclear. V was shortened by 10 bases and J by 1 base, with 14 bases between the two germline ends. CDR1 and CDR2 (germline): LNHDA, SQIVND (reference sequence). The CDR3 loop spans 14 amino acids. CDR3 sequence reads: CATKEPTAKNIQYF. In nucleotides, the CDR3 is TGTGCCACAAAGGAACCTACCGCCAAAAACATTCAGTACTTC.

The chain combines TRBV2 with TRBJ1-2; D not resolved. The CDR3 loop spans 13 amino acids. The germline V gene has CDR1 SNHLY and CDR2 FYNNEI. V dropped 6 bases and J dropped 8 bases, with 16 bases sitting between them. CDR3 sequence reads: CASRAGPEGGYTF. CDR3 sequence (DNA): TGTGCCAGCAGAGCGGGCCCCGAAGGGGGCTACACCTTC. Supplemented by reference TRBV2 and TRBJ1-2, the full variable domain reads EPEVTQTPSHQVTQMGQEVILRCVPISNHLYFYWYRQILGQKVEFLVSFYNNEISEKSEIFDDQFSVERPDGSNFTLKIRSTKLEDSAMYFCASRAGPEGGYTFGSGTRLTVV.

The gene calls are TRBV4-2 and TRBJ2-3; weak D call: TRBD2 (6 bases). This CDR3 is 14 amino acids long. Between the trimmed V and J ends, which lost 0 bases and 8 bases, there was a span of 12 bases. Germline values: CDR1 LGHNA, CDR2 YNFKEQ. The CDR3 loop is CASSQDLGLGTQYF. The CDR3 DNA sequence: TGTGCCAGCAGCCAAGATTTGGGACTGGGTACGCAGTATTTT.